A selection of T cell receptor beta chains follows, all from one sample in a study of identifying expanded T cells in peripheral blood. The assay was immunoSEQ multiplex PCR, and TCRdb's table has in-frame clones only and misses some. Among around 90,000 clones, 88% were seen once, and the ten largest hold 3% to 4%. Sample: blood. These receptors were collected from a person aged 18 to 70 in good health. Both conserved end residues are part of each CDR3. A D gene is named only where the DNA matches it firmly. Expanded clones are given a class, and other clones once, few, many or no size at all.

>TRBV10-3|-|TRBJ1-6|TRBD1
CAISRGQVNNSPLHF
TGTGCCATCAGCAGAGGACAGGTTAATAATTCACCCCTCCACTTT
>TRBV4-1|-|TRBJ1-6|-
CASSQDEGHNSPLHF
TGCGCCAGCAGCCAAGATGAGGGCCATAATTCACCCCTCCACTTT
>TRBV19|-|TRBJ1-2|-
CASRKLNYGYTF
TGTGCCAGTAGGAAGCTTAACTATGGCTACACCTTC
>TRBV21-1|-|TRBJ2-5|-
CATFFPGRGGETQYF
TGTGCCACCTTTTTTCCGGGCCGAGGGGGAGAGACCCAGTACTTC
>TRBV27|-|TRBJ2-1|-
CASSFRGALNEQFF
TGTGCCAGCAGTTTCAGGGGGGCTCTCAATGAGCAGTTCTTC
>TRBV5-4|-|TRBJ1-1|-
CASSLPRGSDTEAFF
TGTGCCAGCAGCTTGCCCAGGGGATCCGACACTGAAGCTTTCTTT
>TRBV2|-|TRBJ2-7|-
CASSDRPNEQYF
TGTGCCAGCAGTGACAGGCCGAACGAGCAGTACTTC
>TRBV7-9|-|TRBJ2-7|-
CASSPQGLPNYEQYF
TGTGCCAGCAGCCCCCAGGGGCTCCCAAACTACGAGCAGTACTTC
>TRBV4-1|-|TRBJ2-6|-
CASSLAGTTSGANVLTF
TGCGCCAGCAGCCTCGCCGGGACGACCTCTGGGGCCAACGTCCTGACTTTC
>TRBV2|-|TRBJ1-2|-
CASSESGTGWGYTF
TGTGCCAGCAGTGAGTCCGGAACAGGTTGGGGCTACACCTTC
>TRBV10-3|-|TRBJ2-7|-
CAISESGAYEQYF
TGTGCCATCAGTGAGTCCGGGGCCTACGAGCAGTACTTC
>TRBV2|-|TRBJ2-7|TRBD2
CASSSGGYEQYF
TGTGCCAGCAGTAGCGGGGGTTACGAGCAGTACTTC
>TRBV5-1|-|TRBJ2-2|-
CASRENTGELFF
TGCGCCAGCAGGGAGAACACCGGGGAGCTGTTTTTT
>TRBV4-1|-|TRBJ1-2|-
CASSQEPGRGYTF
TGCGCCAGCAGCCAAGAACCGGGACGGGGCTACACCTTC
>TRBV27|-|TRBJ1-4|-
CASRFATNEKLFF
TGTGCCAGCCGATTTGCAACTAATGAAAAACTGTTTTTT
>TRBV19|-|TRBJ1-5|-
CASSIVLGESQPQHF
TGTGCCAGTAGTATTGTTCTGGGGGAAAGTCAGCCCCAGCATTTT
>TRBV15|-|TRBJ2-7|-
CATSRERGSLREQYF
TGTGCCACCAGCAGAGAAAGGGGCAGTTTGCGGGAGCAGTACTTC
>TRBV11-3|-|TRBJ2-5|-
CARGNGRQETQYF
TGTGCCAGGGGAAACGGGAGACAAGAGACCCAGTACTTC
>TRBV10-3|once|TRBJ2-1|TRBD1
CAISAGGSRFF
TGTGCCATCAGTGCAGGGGGCAGCAGGTTCTTC
>TRBV28|-|TRBJ2-1|TRBD1
CASSANPGQGMNEQFF
TGTGCCAGCAGTGCGAACCCGGGACAGGGGATGAATGAGCAGTTCTTC
>TRBV28|-|TRBJ2-1|TRBD2
CASSIPGLAGGPLNEQFF
TGTGCCAGCAGTATCCCGGGACTAGCGGGAGGGCCCCTCAATGAGCAGTTCTTC